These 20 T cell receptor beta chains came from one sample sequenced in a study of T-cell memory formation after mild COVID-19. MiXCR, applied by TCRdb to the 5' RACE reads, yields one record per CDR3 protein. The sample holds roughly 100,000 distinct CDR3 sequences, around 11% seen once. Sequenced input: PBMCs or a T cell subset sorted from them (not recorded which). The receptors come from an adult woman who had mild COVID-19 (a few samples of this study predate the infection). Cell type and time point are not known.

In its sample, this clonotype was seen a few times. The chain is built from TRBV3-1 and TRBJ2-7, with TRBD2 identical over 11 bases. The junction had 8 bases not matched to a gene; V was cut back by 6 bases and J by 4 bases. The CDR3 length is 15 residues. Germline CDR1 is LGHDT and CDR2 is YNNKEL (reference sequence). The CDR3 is CASSHTSGGRYEQYF. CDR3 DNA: TGTGCCAGCAGTCATACTAGCGGGGGCCGGTACGAGCAGTACTTC.

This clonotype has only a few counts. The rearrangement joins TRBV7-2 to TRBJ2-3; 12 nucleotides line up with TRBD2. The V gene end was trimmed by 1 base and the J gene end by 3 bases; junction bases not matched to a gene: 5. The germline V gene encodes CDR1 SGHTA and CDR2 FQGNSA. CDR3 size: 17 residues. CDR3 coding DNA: TGTGCCAGCAGCTTAGGACTAGCGGGAGTAGTGACAGATACGCAGTATTTT. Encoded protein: CASSLGLAGVVTDTQYF.

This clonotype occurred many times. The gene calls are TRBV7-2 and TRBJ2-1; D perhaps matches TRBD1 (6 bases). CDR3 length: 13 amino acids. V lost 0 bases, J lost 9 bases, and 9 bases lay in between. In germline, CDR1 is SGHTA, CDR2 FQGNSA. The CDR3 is CASSLAGQPEQFF. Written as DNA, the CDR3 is TGTGCCAGCAGCTTAGCCGGACAGCCTGAGCAGTTCTTC.

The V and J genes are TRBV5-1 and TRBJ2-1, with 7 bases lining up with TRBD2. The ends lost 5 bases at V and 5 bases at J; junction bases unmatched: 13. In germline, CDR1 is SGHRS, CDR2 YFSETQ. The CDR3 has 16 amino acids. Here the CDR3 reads CASSSYSGTTHNEQFF. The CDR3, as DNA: TGCGCCAGCAGTTCATACTCCGGGACTACTCACAATGAGCAGTTCTTC.

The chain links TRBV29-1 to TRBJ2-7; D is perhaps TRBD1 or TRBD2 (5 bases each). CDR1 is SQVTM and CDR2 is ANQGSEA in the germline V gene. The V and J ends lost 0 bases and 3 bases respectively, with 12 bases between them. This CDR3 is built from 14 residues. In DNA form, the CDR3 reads TGCAGCGTTGAAGAGGTTGGGGGAAACTACGAGCAGTACTTC. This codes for CSVEEVGGNYEQYF.

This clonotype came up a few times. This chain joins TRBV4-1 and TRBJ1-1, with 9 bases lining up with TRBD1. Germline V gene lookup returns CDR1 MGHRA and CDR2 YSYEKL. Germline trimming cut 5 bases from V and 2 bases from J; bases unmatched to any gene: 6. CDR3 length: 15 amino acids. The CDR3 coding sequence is TGCGCCAGCAGCACAAGGACAGGGGACAACACTGAAGCTTTCTTT. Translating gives CASSTRTGDNTEAFF.

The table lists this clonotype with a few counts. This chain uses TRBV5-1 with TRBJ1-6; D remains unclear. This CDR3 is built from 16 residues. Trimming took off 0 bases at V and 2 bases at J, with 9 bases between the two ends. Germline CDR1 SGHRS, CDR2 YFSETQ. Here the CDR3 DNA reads TGCGCCAGCAGCTTGGAGGGCACAACCTATAATTCACCCCTCCACTTT. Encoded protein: CASSLEGTTYNSPLHF. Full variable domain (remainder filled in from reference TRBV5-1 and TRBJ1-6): KAGVTQTPRYLIKTRGQQVTLSCSPISGHRSVSWYQQTPGQGLQFLFEYFSETQRNKGNFPGRFSGRQFSNSRSEMNVSTLELGDSALYLCASSLEGTTYNSPLHFGNGTRLTVT.

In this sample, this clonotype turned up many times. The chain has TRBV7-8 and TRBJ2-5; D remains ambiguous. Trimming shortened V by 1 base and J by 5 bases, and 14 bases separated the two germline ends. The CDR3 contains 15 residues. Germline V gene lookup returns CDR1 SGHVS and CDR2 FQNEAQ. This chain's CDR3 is CASSLEGASWETQYF. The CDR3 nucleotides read TGTGCCAGCAGCTTAGAAGGTGCCTCCTGGGAGACCCAGTACTTC.

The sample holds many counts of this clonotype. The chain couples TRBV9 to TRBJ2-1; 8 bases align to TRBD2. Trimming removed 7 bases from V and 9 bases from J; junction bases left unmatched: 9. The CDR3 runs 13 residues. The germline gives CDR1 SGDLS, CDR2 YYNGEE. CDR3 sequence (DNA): TGTGCCAGCCGGTCGGGAGGGGAGGGTGAGCAGTTCTTC. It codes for CASRSGGEGEQFF.

CDR3 coding DNA: TGTGCCAGCAGCCCTGCGCCACTCTTGCTCGCAGATACGCAGTATTTT. Translated, it gives CASSPAPLLLADTQYF. The V and J genes are TRBV7-3 and TRBJ2-3; no firm D call. CDR1 is SGHTA and CDR2 is FQGTGA in the germline V gene. The length of the CDR3 is 16 residues. The V and J ends lost 5 bases and 4 bases respectively, with 19 bases between them.

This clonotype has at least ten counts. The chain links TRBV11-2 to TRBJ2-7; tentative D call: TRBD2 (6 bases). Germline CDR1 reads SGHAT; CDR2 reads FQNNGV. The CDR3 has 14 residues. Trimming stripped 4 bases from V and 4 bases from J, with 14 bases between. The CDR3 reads CASSSDYGGYEQYF. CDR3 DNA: TGTGCCAGCAGCTCGGACTATGGGGGTTACGAGCAGTACTTC.

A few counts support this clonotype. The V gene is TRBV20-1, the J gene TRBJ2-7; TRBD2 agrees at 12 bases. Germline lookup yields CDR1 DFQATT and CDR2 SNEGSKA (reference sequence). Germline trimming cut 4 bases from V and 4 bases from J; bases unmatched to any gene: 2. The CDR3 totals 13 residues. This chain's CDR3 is CSATGTSGYEQYF. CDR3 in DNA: TGCAGTGCTACCGGGACTAGCGGGTACGAGCAGTACTTC.

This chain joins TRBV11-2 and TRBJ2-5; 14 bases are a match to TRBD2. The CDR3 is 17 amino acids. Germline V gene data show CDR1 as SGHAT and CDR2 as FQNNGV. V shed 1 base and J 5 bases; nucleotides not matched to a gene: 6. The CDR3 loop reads CASSLVGLAGVLETQYF. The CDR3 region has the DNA TGTGCCAGCAGCTTAGTGGGACTAGCGGGAGTATTGGAGACCCAGTACTTC.

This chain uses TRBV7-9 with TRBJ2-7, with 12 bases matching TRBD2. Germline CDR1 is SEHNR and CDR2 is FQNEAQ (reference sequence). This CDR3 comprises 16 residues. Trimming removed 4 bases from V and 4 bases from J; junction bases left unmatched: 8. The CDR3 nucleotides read TGTGCCAGCAGCTATCGACTAGCGGGAGATGGATACGAGCAGTACTTC. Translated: CASSYRLAGDGYEQYF.

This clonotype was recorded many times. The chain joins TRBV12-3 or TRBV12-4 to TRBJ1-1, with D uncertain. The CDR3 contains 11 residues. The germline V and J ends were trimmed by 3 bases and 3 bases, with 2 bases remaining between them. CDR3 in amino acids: CASSFDTEAFF. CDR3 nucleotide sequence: TGTGCCAGCAGTTTCGACACTGAAGCTTTCTTT.

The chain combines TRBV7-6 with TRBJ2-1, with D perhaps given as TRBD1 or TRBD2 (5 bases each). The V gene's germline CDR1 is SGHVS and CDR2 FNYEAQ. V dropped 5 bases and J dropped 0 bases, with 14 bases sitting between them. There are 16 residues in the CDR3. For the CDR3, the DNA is TGTGCCAGCAGCCCGGGACCGCGTAGCTCCTACAATGAGCAGTTCTTC. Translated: CASSPGPRSSYNEQFF.

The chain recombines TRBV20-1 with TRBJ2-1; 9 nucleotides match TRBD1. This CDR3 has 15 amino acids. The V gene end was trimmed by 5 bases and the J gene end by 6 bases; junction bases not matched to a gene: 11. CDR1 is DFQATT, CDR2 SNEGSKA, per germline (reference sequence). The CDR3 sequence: CSARTGAKPFNEQFF. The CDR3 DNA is TGCAGTGCTCGGACAGGGGCGAAACCCTTCAATGAGCAGTTCTTC.

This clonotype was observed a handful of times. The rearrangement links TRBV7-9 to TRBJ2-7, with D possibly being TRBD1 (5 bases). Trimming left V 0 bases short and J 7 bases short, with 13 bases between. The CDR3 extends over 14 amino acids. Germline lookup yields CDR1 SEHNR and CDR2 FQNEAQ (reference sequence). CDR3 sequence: CASSLAQGSTEQYF. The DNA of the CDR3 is TGTGCCAGCAGCTTAGCCCAGGGTTCTACAGAGCAGTACTTC.

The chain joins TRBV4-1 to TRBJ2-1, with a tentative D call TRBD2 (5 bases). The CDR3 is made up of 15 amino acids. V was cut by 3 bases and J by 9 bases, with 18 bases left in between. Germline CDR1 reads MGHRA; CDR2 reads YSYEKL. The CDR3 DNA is TGCGCCAGCAGCCAGTCCATGGCTAGCTGGTCTGAGCAGTTCTTC. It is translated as CASSQSMASWSEQFF.

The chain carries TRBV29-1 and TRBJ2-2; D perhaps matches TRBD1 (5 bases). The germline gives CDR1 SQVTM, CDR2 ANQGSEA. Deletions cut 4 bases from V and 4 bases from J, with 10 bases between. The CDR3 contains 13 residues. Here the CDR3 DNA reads TGCAGCGTTGGTGGGGCCGGCACCGGGGAGCTGTTTTTT. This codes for CSVGGAGTGELFF.